This T cell receptor (beta chain) originates from a study of T-cell reconstitution after alpha-beta-depleted transplantation in children. TCRbeta library construction was performed incorporating unique molecular identifiers. TCRdb called the PCR reads again in MiXCR, with one record for every CDR3 protein. The sample lists about 210,000 distinct CDR3 sequences, roughly a sixth occurring once. To note about this clonotype: Its antigen is not identified.

The CDR3 contains 15 residues. Trimming stripped 4 bases from V and 7 bases from J, with 17 bases between. The germline V gene encodes CDR1 MNHEY and CDR2 SVGEGT. Study findings and constraints: The study reportedly traced alpha-beta T cells about two months after transplant to several hundred expanded graft clones.

This rearrangement joins TRBV6-2 or TRBV6-3 to TRBJ2-1, with D maybe TRBD2 (5 bases). This TCR came from a male patient aged 2 to 10 who had a stem cell transplant for acute lymphoblastic leukemia, so the T cells may come from the graft donor. Sequencing was performed on PBMCs, mostly from graft donor cells, taken 360 days after TCRalphabeta/CD19-depleted stem cell transplant. In DNA, the CDR3 is TGTGCCAGCAGTTTCGGACTCCCCTCCCTTAATGAGCAGTTCTTC. Amino acid sequence: CASSFGLPSLNEQFF.